This passage covers 22 T cell receptor beta chains from one sample sequenced in a study of shared clonotypes between healthy human individuals (dated by TCRdb to about 2020). The receptor library was made with the immunoSEQ multiplex PCR assay. This immuneACCESS table, as held by TCRdb, lists in-frame sequences with V and J called but not all clones. Of the missing ones, under half trace to an unresolved V gene in checked studies; the others have no known cause. The sample table lists over 1.5 million clones, 95% to 99% of them with a count of one. Jointly, the top ten make up around 0.45% of the sample. Input material: naive CD4+ T cells sorted from blood. Per the publication, the cell subset or site label means: CD45RA+ positively selected. These receptor sequences come from a young man in good health.

CDR3 coding DNA: TGCGCCAGCAGCCCTGGACAGGGCGGATATGGCTACACCTTC. It translates to CASSPGQGGYGYTF. This chain links TRBV4-3 with TRBJ1-2, with 8 nucleotides matching TRBD1. Germline trimming cut 4 bases from V and 5 bases from J; bases unmatched to any gene: 6. The CDR3 consists of 14 residues. Germline V CDR1 and CDR2: LGHNA, YSLEER.

As DNA, the CDR3 is TGCGCCAGCAGACCGGGACAGGGGTCCTACGAGCAGTACTTC. Amino acid sequence: CASRPGQGSYEQYF. V usage is TRBV5-1 and J usage is TRBJ2-7; 10 nucleotides line up with TRBD1. J lost 1 base, V lost 5 bases, and 3 bases had no gene match. The CDR3 totals 14 residues. Germline assignment: CDR1 SGHRS and CDR2 YFSETQ.

The V gene is TRBV29-1, the J gene TRBJ2-1; D may match TRBD1 or TRBD2 (5 bases each). CDR1 is SQVTM and CDR2 is ANQGSEA in the germline V gene. Between the trimmed V and J ends, which lost 2 bases and 15 bases, there was a span of 14 bases. The CDR3 contains 11 residues. The CDR3 protein is CSVETGTRLFF. CDR3 DNA: TGCAGCGTTGAAACAGGTACTAGACTGTTCTTC.

The rearrangement joins TRBV21-1 to TRBJ2-1; the listed D gene, TRBD1, was not tested against the DNA. TRBV21-1 is a documented pseudogene. This CDR3 spans 21 amino acids. The CDR3 loop is CASSKSGQGFSFPIGFDEQFF. The CDR3 DNA reads TGTGCCAGCAGCAAGTCTGGACAGGGTTTTTCTTTCCCGATTGGGTTCGATGAGCAGTTCTTC.

The chain carries TRBV7-3 and TRBJ2-2, with D tentatively TRBD1 (6 bases). The CDR3 runs to 14 residues. The germline V gene encodes CDR1 SGHTA and CDR2 FQGTGA. V lost 5 bases and J 7 bases, leaving 14 bases between the germline ends. The CDR3 loop is CASSQTGWNGELFF. For the CDR3, the DNA is TGTGCCAGCAGCCAAACAGGGTGGAACGGGGAGCTGTTTTTT.

J is TRBJ1-1 and V is TRBV6-1; D perhaps matches TRBD1 (5 bases). From germline, CDR1 is MNHNS and CDR2 SASEGT. The CDR3 consists of 13 residues. V was shortened by 10 bases and J by 4 bases, with 16 bases between the two germline ends. CDR3 in amino acids: CATDSLGGTEAFF. CDR3 nucleotide sequence: TGTGCCACCGACAGCTTGGGGGGCACTGAAGCTTTCTTT.

V and J are TRBV5-1 and TRBJ2-6; 9 nucleotides line up with TRBD1. V was pared by 0 bases and J by 0 bases, with 1 base of the junction left unmatched. The CDR3 loop spans 17 amino acids. Per germline, CDR1 SGHRS and CDR2 YFSETQ. The CDR3 loop reads CASSLAQGASGANVLTF. The CDR3 DNA reads TGCGCCAGCAGCTTGGCACAGGGGGCCTCTGGGGCCAACGTCCTGACTTTC.

CDR3 DNA: TGTGCCTGGAGTGGACTAGCGGGAGGAGGTGAGCTGTTTTTT. Its translation: CAWSGLAGGGELFF. This chain connects TRBV30 to TRBJ2-2; 13 bases match TRBD2. The CDR3 has 14 residues. After removal of 1 base from V and 11 bases from J, the junction contained 4 bases not matched to a gene. Germline-derived CDR1 and CDR2 are GTSNPN and SVGIG (reference sequence).

The rearrangement joins TRBV29-1 to TRBJ2-1, with 7 bases that match TRBD2. Germline lookup yields CDR1 SQVTM and CDR2 ANQGSEA. This CDR3 contains 15 residues. Trimming at V came to 0 bases and at J to 4 bases, leaving 6 bases not matched to a gene. The chain's CDR3 is CSVEDPGRAYNEQFF. The CDR3 nucleotides read TGCAGCGTTGAAGATCCGGGGAGGGCTTACAATGAGCAGTTCTTC.

This rearrangement joins TRBV6-6 to TRBJ1-3, with D possibly being TRBD1 (5 bases). This CDR3 comprises 15 residues. V shed 4 bases and J shed 0 bases, with 10 bases lying between them. Germline V lookup: CDR1 MNHNY, CDR2 SVGAGI (reference sequence). DNA for the CDR3: TGTGCCAGCAGTTTGGACAAGAGCTCTGGAAACACCATATATTTT. Translation gives CASSLDKSSGNTIYF.

The chain carries TRBV5-4 and TRBJ1-3, with D uncertain. Per germline, CDR1 SGHNT and CDR2 YYREEE (reference sequence). V was shortened by 0 bases and J by 10 bases, with 20 bases between the two germline ends. The CDR3 totals 16 residues. The CDR3 nucleotides are TGTGCCAGCAGCTTGGCCGGGAGGCCCCCAGTCGGAACCATATATTTT. Amino acid sequence: CASSLAGRPPVGTIYF.

The chain combines TRBV18 with TRBJ2-1; D possibly matches TRBD1 or TRBD2 (5 bases each). CDR1 is KGHSH and CDR2 is LQKENI in the germline V gene. This CDR3 contains 14 residues. V was shortened by 0 bases and J by 15 bases, with 18 bases between the two germline ends. Written as DNA, the CDR3 is TGTGCCAGCTCACCACCCTACCGGGAAAGGGGTCTGTTCTTC. It yields the protein CASSPPYRERGLFF.

This rearrangement joins TRBV9 to TRBJ1-1; TRBD1 aligns across 7 bases. CDR1 is SGDLS, CDR2 YYNGEE, per germline. CDR3 length: 13 residues. J lost 11 bases, V lost 0 bases, and 7 bases had no gene match. CDR3 in DNA: TGTGCCAGCAGCGTAGCCGACAGGGATTGGGCTTTCTTT. This encodes CASSVADRDWAFF.

The chain couples TRBV19 to TRBJ2-2, with 7 bases aligning to TRBD1. V gave up 6 bases and J gave up 8 bases; unmatched junction bases: 9. From germline, CDR1 is LNHDA and CDR2 SQIVND (reference sequence). CDR3 length equals 14 residues. The CDR3 here is CASRRGTVFGELFF. DNA for the CDR3: TGTGCCAGTAGAAGGGGGACAGTTTTTGGGGAGCTGTTTTTT. The full variable domain, in which reference TRBV19 and TRBJ2-2 provide the parts outside the CDR3, is DGGITQSPKYLFRKEGQNVTLSCEQNLNHDAMYWYRQDPGQGLRLIYYSQIVNDFQKGDIAEGYSVSREKKESFPLTVTSAQKNPTAFYLCASRRGTVFGELFFGEGSRLTVL.

The rearrangement joins TRBV14 to TRBJ2-1, with D perhaps TRBD2 (5 bases). Germline-derived CDR1 and CDR2 are SGHDN and FVKESK. V lost 0 bases and J 4 bases, leaving 10 bases between the germline ends. This CDR3 comprises 15 residues. The CDR3 region has the DNA TGTGCCAGCAGCCAAGACCTAGCAGCGTACAATGAGCAGTTCTTC. It specifies CASSQDLAAYNEQFF. Together with reference TRBV14 and TRBJ2-1, the CDR3 gives the full variable domain: EAGVTQFPSHSVIEKGQTVTLRCDPISGHDNLYWYRRVMGKEIKFLLHFVKESKQDESGMPNNRFLAERTGGTYSTLKVQPAELEDSGVYFCASSQDLAAYNEQFFGPGTRLTVL.

The J gene is TRBJ1-2, the V gene TRBV28; the match to TRBD1 covers 8 bases. The J segment lost 4 bases and the V segment lost 2 bases, leaving 9 bases of the junction unmatched. The CDR3 is 16 residues long. The germline V gene has CDR1 MDHEN and CDR2 SYDVKM. This CDR3 is CASSLSGQGVGYGYTF. CDR3 bases: TGTGCCAGCAGTTTAAGCGGACAGGGTGTGGGCTATGGCTACACCTTC.

V gene TRBV5-6 combines with J gene TRBJ2-5; D gene ambiguous. The germline CDR1 and CDR2 sequences are SGHDT and YYEEEE. Trimming left V 0 bases short and J 4 bases short, with 13 bases between. This CDR3 has 15 residues. The CDR3, as DNA: TGTGCCAGCAGCTTGGGTTTGTCGACCTCAGAGACCCAGTACTTC. It specifies CASSLGLSTSETQYF.

The rearrangement uses TRBV4-3 and TRBJ2-7, with D unclear. The germline V gene has CDR1 LGHNA and CDR2 YSLEER. The CDR3 totals 17 residues. V lost 0 bases and J lost 6, with 21 bases in between. The CDR3: CASSQDLGPGLSSEQYF. For the CDR3, the DNA is TGCGCCAGCAGCCAAGATCTCGGTCCGGGCCTCAGTAGCGAGCAGTACTTC.

The chain uses TRBV5-6 and TRBJ2-3, with 10 bases aligning to TRBD1. The ends lost 5 bases at V and 14 bases at J; junction bases unmatched: 14. Germline V gives CDR1 SGHDT, CDR2 YYEEEE. CDR3 size: 14 residues. CDR3 in DNA: TGTGCCAGCAGTTTTCCCGACAGGGGGCGGGCAAGGTATTTT. Its protein is CASSFPDRGRARYF. The entire variable domain, with the rest obtained from reference TRBV5-6 and TRBJ2-3, is as follows: DAGVTQSPTHLIKTRGQQVTLRCSPKSGHDTVSWYQQALGQGPQFIFQYYEEEERQRGNFPDRFSGHQFPNYSSELNVNALLLGDSALYLCASSFPDRGRARYFGPGTRLTVL.

The chain couples TRBV15 to TRBJ1-3; unclear D gene. V was trimmed by 0 bases and J by 0 bases, leaving 9 bases between them. Per the germline V gene, CDR1 is LNHNV and CDR2 is YYDKDF (reference sequence). CDR3 size: 16 residues. For the CDR3, the DNA is TGTGCCACCAGCAGAGATCGAGCAATCTCTGGAAACACCATATATTTT. The encoded protein is CATSRDRAISGNTIYF.

As concerns this clone: This specimen includes other DNA sequences encoding the same CDR3. The chain joins TRBV18 to TRBJ2-5, with no clear D. The CDR3 length is 12 residues. V lost 1 base and J 4 bases, leaving 4 bases between the germline ends. Germline CDR1 and CDR2: KGHSH and LQKENI. For the CDR3, the DNA is TGTGCCAGCTCACCACGGATAGAGACCCAGTACTTC. As protein: CASSPRIETQYF. The full variable domain, its missing parts supplied by reference TRBV18 and TRBJ2-5, is NAGVMQNPRHLVRRRGQEARLRCSPMKGHSHVYWYRQLPEEGLKFMVYLQKENIIDESGMPKERFSAEFPKEGPSILRIQQVVRGDSAAYFCASSPRIETQYFGPGTRLLVL.

The gene calls are TRBV5-4 and TRBJ2-1; possibly TRBD1 for D (6 bases). This CDR3 has 16 residues. Germline V gene lookup returns CDR1 SGHNT and CDR2 YYREEE (reference sequence). The V end lost 4 bases, the J end lost 4 bases, and 18 bases lay between the germline ends. The DNA for the CDR3 is TGTGCCAGCAGCAACAGGGTTTCCACCCCTTACAATGAGCAGTTCTTC. It is translated as CASSNRVSTPYNEQFF.